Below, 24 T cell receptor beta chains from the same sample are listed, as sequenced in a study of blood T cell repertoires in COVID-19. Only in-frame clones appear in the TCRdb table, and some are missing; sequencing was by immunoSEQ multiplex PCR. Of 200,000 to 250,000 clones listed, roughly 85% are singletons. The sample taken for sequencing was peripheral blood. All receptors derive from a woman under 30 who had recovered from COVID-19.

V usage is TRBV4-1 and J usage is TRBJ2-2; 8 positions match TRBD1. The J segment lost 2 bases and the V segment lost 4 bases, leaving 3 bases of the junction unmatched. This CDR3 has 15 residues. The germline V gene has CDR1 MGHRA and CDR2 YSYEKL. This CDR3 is CASSPTGENTGELFF. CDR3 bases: TGCGCCAGCAGCCCGACAGGGGAAAACACCGGGGAGCTGTTTTTT.

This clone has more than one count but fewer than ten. The CDR3 loop reads CASSRGTEAFF. As DNA, the CDR3 is TGTGCCAGCAGCCGCGGCACTGAAGCTTTCTTT. V gene TRBV28 combines with J gene TRBJ1-1; no clear D. V lost 6 bases and J lost 4, with 6 bases in between. This CDR3 has 11 amino acids. CDR1 MDHEN and CDR2 SYDVKM come from the germline V gene.

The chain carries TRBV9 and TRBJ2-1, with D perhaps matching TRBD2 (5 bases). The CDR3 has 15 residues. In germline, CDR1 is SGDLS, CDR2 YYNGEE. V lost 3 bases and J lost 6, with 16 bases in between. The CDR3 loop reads CASSAAESHSNEQFF. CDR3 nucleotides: TGTGCCAGCAGCGCAGCGGAATCCCACAGCAATGAGCAGTTCTTC.

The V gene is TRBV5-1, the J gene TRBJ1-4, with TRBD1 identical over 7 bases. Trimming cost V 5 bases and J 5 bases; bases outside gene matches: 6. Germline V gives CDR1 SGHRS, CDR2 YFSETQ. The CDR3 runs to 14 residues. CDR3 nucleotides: TGCGCCAGCAGTCCGGGACAGCAGAATGAAAAACTGTTTTTT. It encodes CASSPGQQNEKLFF.

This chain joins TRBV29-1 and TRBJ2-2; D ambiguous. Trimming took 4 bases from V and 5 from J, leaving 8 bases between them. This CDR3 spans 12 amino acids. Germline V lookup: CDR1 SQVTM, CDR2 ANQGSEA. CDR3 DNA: TGCAGCGTTGTCTTGGCAACCGGGGAGCTGTTTTTT. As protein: CSVVLATGELFF.

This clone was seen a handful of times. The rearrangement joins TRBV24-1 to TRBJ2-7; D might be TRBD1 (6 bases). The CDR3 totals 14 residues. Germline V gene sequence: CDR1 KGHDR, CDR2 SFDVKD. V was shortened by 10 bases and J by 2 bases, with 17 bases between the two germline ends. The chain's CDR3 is CATPPSRGPYEQYF. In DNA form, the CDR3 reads TGTGCCACGCCCCCGAGCAGGGGCCCCTACGAGCAGTACTTC.

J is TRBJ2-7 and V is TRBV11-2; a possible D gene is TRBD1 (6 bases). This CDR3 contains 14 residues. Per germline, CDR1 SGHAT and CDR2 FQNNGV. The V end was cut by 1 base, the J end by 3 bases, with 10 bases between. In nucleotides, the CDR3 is TGTGCCAGCAGCTTAGTCTCAGGGGTCTACGAGCAGTACTTC. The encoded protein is CASSLVSGVYEQYF.

CDR3 nucleotide sequence: TGTGCCAGCAGTTACCTCATTGGACAGTATGGCTACACCTTC. Amino acid sequence: CASSYLIGQYGYTF. This chain uses TRBV6-2 or TRBV6-3 with TRBJ1-2; TRBD1 is a possible D gene (6 bases). V lost 2 bases to trimming and J lost 5 bases, with 12 bases between them. This CDR3 is 14 amino acids long. From germline, CDR1 is MNHEY and CDR2 SVGEGT.

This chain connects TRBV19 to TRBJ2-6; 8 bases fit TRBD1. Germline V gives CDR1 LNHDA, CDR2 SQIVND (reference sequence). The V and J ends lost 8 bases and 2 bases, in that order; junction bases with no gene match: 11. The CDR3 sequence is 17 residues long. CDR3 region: CASSPQGALAGANVLTF. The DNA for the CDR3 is TGTGCCAGTTCCCCTCAGGGGGCTTTGGCTGGGGCCAACGTCCTGACTTTC. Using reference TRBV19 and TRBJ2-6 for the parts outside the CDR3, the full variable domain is DGGITQSPKYLFRKEGQNVTLSCEQNLNHDAMYWYRQDPGQGLRLIYYSQIVNDFQKGDIAEGYSVSREKKESFPLTVTSAQKNPTAFYLCASSPQGALAGANVLTFGAGSRLTVL.

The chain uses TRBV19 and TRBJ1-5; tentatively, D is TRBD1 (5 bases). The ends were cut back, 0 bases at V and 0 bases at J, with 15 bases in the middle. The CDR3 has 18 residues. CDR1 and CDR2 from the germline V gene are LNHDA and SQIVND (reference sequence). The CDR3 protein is CASSIDREGFNSNQPQHF. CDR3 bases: TGTGCCAGTAGTATAGATCGGGAGGGGTTCAATAGCAATCAGCCCCAGCATTTT.

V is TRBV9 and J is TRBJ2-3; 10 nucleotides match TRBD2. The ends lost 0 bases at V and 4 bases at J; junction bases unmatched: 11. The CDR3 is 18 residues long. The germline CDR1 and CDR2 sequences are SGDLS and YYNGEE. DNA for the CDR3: TGTGCCAGCAGCGTAGCTCTGGCTAGCGGGAGCAAGGCAGATACGCAGTATTTT. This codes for CASSVALASGSKADTQYF.

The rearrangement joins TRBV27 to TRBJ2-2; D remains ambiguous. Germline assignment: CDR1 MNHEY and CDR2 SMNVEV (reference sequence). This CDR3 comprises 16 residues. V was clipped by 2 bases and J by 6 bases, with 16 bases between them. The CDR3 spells CASSLEVGRLAGELFF. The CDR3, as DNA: TGTGCCAGCAGTTTAGAGGTTGGAAGGTTGGCCGGGGAGCTGTTTTTT.

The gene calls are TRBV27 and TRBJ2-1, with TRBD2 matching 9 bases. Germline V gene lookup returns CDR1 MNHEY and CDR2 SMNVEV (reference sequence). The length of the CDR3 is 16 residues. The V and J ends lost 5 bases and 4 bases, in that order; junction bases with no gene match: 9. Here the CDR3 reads CASSTTGLALYNEQFF. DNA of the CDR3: TGTGCCAGCAGTACAACCGGACTAGCGCTTTACAATGAGCAGTTCTTC.

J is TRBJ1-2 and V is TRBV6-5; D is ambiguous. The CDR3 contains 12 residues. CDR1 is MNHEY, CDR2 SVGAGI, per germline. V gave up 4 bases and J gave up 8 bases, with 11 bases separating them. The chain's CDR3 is CASSSWTGGYTF. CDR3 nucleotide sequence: TGTGCCAGCAGTTCCTGGACGGGGGGCTACACCTTC.

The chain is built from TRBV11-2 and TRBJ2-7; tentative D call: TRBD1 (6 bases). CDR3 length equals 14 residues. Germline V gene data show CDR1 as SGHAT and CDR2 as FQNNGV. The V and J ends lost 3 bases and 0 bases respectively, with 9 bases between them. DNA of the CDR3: TGTGCCAGCAGCTTTAGGGACACCTCCTACGAGCAGTACTTC. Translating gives CASSFRDTSYEQYF.

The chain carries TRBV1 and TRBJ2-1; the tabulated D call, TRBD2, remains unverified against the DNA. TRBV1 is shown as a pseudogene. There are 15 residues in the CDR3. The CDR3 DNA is TGCACCAGCAGCCAAGAACGTATAGACTATGGTGAGCAGTTCTTC. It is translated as CTSSQERIDYGEQFF.

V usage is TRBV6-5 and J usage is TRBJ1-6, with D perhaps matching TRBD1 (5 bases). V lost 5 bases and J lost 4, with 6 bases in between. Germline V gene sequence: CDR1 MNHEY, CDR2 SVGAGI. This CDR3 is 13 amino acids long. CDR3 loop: CASSPGYNSPLHF. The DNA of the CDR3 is TGTGCCAGCAGTCCAGGGTATAATTCACCCCTCCACTTT.

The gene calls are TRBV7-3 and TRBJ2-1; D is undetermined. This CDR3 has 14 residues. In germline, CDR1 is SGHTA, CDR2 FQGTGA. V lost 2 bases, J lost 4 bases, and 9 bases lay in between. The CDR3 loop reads CASSLGQNYNEQFF. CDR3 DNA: TGTGCCAGCAGCTTAGGCCAGAATTACAATGAGCAGTTCTTC.

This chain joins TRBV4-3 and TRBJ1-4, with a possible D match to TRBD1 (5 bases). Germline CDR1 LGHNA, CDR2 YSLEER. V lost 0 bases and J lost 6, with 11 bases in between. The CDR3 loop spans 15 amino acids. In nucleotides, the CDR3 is TGCGCCAGCAGCCAAGATTGGAAGGGGCATGAAAAACTGTTTTTT. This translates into CASSQDWKGHEKLFF.

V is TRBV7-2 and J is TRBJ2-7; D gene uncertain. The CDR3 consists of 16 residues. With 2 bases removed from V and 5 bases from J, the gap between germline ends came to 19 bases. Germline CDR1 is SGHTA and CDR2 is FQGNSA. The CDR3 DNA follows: TGTGCCAGCAGCTTAATTGGTTCTTACCTAAGCCACGAGCAGTACTTC. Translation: CASSLIGSYLSHEQYF.

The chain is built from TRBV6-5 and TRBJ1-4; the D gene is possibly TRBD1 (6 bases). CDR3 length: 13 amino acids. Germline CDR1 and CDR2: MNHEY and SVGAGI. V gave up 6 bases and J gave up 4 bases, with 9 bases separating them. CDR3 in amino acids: CASRRTVNEKLFF. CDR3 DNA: TGTGCCAGCAGAAGGACAGTTAATGAAAAACTGTTTTTT.

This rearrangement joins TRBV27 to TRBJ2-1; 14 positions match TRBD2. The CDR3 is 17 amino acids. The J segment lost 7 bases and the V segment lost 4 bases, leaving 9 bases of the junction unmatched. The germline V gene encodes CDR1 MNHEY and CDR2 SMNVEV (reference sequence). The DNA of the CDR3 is TGTGCCAGCAGTTCCCCCTTGACTAGCGGGAGGGGGAATGAGCAGTTCTTC. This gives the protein CASSSPLTSGRGNEQFF.

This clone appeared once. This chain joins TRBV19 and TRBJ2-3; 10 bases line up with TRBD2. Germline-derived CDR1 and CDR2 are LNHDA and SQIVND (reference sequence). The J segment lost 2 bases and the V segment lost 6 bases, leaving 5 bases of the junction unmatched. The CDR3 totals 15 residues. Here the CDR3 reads CASRASGRDTDTQYF. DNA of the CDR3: TGTGCCAGTAGGGCTAGCGGGAGAGACACAGATACGCAGTATTTT.

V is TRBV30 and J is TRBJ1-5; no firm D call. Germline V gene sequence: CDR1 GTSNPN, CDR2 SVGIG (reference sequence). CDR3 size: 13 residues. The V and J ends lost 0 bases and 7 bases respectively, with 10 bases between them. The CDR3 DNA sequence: TGTGCCTGGAGTGTAGGGAGAGGGCAGCCCCAGCATTTT. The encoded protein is CAWSVGRGQPQHF. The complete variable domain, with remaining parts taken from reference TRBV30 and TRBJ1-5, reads SQTIHQWPATLVQPVGSPLSLECTVEGTSNPNLYWYRQAAGRGLQLLFYSVGIGQISSEVPQNLSASRPQDRQFILSSKKLLLSDSGFYLCAWSVGRGQPQHFGDGTRLSIL.